Below, one T cell receptor (beta chain) is given with its context. The data derive from a study of regulatory T cells in long-lasting Graves disease. Noted time point: persistent/refractory GD, antithyroid drugs over 5 years with positive TRAb. Isolated PBMC RNA provided the starting material for the TCR library. Combining iRepertoire HTBI primers with Arm-PCR of CDR3 regions, the authors built TCR beta libraries. One entry per CDR3 protein results from TCRdb running MiXCR on the multiplex PCR reads. The sample has about 470,000 distinct CDR3 sequences; 20% are singletons. V lost 4 bases to trimming and J lost 3 bases, with 10 bases between them. This CDR3 comprises 13 residues. Germline V gene sequence: CDR1 SQVTM, CDR2 ANQGSEA.

Here the sequenced sample was peripheral blood mononuclear cells (PBMCs), taken when the disease was refractory, from a patient treated with antithyroid drugs. The chain carries TRBV29-1 and TRBJ2-1; possibly TRBD2 for D (5 bases). This TCR was sampled from a female donor with Graves disease. The CDR3 DNA follows: TGCAGCGTTGGGGGTGAGGGCTACAATGAGCAGTTCTTC. Encoded protein: CSVGGEGYNEQFF.